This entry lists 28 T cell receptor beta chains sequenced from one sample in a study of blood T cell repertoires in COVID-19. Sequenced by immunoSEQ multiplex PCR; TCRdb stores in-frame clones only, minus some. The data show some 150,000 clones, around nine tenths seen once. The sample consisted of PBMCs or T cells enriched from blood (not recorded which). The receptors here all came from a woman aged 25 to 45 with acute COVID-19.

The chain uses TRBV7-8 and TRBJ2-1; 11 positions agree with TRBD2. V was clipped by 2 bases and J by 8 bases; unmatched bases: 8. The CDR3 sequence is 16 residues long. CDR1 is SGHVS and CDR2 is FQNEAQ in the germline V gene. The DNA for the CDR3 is TGTGCCAGCAGCTTATCCACTAGCGGGAGTTTATATGAGCAGTTCTTC. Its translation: CASSLSTSGSLYEQFF.

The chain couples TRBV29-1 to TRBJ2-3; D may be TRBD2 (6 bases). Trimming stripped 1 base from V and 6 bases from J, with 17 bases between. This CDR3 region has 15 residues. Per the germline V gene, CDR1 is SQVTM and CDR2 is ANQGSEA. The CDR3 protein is CSVEGAFGTSDTQYF. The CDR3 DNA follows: TGCAGCGTTGAAGGGGCGTTTGGGACTTCGGATACGCAGTATTTT.

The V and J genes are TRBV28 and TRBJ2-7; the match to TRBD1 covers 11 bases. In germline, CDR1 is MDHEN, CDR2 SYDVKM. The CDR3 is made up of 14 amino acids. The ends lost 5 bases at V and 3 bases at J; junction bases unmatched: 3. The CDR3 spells CASSHGTGGYEQYF. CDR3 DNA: TGTGCCAGCAGTCACGGGACAGGGGGCTACGAGCAGTACTTC.

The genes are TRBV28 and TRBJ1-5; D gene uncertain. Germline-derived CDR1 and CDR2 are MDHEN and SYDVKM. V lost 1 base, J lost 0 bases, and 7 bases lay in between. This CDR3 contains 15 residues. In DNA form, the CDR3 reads TGTGCCAGCAGTTTATCTGTTTATAGCAATCAGCCCCAGCATTTT. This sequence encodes CASSLSVYSNQPQHF.

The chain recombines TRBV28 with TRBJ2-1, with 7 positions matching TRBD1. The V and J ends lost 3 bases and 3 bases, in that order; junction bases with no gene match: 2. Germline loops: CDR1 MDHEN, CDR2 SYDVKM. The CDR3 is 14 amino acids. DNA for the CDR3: TGTGCCAGCAGTTTCCAGGGGGTCTACAATGAGCAGTTCTTC. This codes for CASSFQGVYNEQFF.

The CDR3 nucleotides are TGTGCCAGCTCTTTTCTAGCGGGAGGGTTCAATGAGCAGTTCTTC. Its protein product is CASSFLAGGFNEQFF. The chain is built from TRBV27 and TRBJ2-1, with 12 nucleotides matching TRBD2. The V and J ends lost 8 bases and 6 bases, in that order; junction bases with no gene match: 8. CDR3 length: 15 amino acids. The germline V gene encodes CDR1 MNHEY and CDR2 SMNVEV (reference sequence).

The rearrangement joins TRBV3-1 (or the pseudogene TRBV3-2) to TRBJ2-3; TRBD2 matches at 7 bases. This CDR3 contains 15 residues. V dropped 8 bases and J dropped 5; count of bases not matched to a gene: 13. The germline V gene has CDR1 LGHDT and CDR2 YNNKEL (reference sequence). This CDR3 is CASRLGSGRGDTQYF. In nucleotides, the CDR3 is TGTGCCAGCCGGCTTGGGTCAGGGAGGGGAGATACGCAGTATTTT.

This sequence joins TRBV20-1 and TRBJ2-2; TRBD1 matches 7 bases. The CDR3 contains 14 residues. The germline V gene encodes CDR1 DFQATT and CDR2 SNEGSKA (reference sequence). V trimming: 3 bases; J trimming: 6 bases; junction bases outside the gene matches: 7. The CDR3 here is CSASETGSAGELFF. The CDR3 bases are TGCAGTGCTAGTGAGACAGGGAGTGCCGGGGAGCTGTTTTTT.

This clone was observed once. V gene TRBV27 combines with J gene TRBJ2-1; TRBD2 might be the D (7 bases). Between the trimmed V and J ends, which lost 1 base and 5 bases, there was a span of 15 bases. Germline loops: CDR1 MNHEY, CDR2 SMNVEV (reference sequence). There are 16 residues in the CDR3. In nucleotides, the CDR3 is TGTGCCAGCAGTTTATTCGTTTTCGGGGGGCACAATGAGCAGTTCTTC. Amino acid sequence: CASSLFVFGGHNEQFF.

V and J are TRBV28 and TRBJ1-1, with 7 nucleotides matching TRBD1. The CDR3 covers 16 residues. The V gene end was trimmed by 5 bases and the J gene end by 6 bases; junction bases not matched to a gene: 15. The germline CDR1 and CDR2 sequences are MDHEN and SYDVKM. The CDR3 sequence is CASSPPTGSGIPEAFF. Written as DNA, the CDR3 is TGTGCCAGCAGTCCGCCGACAGGGTCAGGAATTCCTGAAGCTTTCTTT.

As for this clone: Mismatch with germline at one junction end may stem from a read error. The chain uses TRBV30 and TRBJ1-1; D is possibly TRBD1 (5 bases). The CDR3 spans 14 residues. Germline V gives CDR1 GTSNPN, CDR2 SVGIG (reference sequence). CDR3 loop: CAWSVRGDYPEAFF. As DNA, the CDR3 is TGTGCCTGGAGTGTACGAGGGGACTACCCTGAGGCTTTCTTT.

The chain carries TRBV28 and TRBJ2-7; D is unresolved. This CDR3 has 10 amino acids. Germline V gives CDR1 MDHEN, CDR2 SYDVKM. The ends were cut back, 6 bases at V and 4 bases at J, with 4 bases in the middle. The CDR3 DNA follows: TGTGCCAGCAGACGGTACGAGCAGTACTTC. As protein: CASRRYEQYF.

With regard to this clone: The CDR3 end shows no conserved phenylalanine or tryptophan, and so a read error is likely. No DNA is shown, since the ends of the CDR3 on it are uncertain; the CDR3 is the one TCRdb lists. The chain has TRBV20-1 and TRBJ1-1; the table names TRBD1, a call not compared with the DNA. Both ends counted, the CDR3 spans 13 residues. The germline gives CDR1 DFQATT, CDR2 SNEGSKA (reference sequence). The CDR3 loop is CSASMVLDRDLYL.

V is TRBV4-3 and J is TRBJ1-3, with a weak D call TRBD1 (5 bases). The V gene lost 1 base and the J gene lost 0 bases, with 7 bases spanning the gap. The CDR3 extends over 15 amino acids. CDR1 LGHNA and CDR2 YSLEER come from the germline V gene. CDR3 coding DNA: TGCGCCAGCAGCCAAGTCGGGGGCTCTGGAAACACCATATATTTT. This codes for CASSQVGGSGNTIYF.

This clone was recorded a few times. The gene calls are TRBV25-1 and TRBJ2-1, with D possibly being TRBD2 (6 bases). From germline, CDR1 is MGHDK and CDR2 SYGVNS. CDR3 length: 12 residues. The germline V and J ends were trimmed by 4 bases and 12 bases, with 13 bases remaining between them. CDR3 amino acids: CASSASARRQFF. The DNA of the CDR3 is TGTGCCAGCAGTGCTAGCGCCCGACGGCAGTTCTTC.

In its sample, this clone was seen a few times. The CDR3 spells CASSLVSPQRDEQYF. The CDR3 nucleotides read TGTGCCAGCAGCTTAGTATCCCCCCAGAGGGACGAGCAGTACTTC. V and J are TRBV11-2 and TRBJ2-7, with D possibly matching TRBD2 (5 bases). V dropped 1 base and J dropped 5 bases, with 15 bases sitting between them. Germline V gene lookup returns CDR1 SGHAT and CDR2 FQNNGV. This CDR3 has 15 amino acids.

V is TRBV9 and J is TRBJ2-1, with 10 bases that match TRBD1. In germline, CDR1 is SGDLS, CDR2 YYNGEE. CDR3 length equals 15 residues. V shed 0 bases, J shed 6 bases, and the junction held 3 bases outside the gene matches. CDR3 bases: TGTGCCAGCAGCGTAGAGGACAGGGGGTTCAATGAGCAGTTCTTC. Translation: CASSVEDRGFNEQFF. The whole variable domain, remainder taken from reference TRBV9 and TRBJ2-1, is DSGVTQTPKHLITATGQRVTLRCSPRSGDLSVYWYQQSLDQGLQFLIQYYNGEERAKGNILERFSAQQFPDLHSELNLSSLELGDSALYFCASSVEDRGFNEQFFGPGTRLTVL.

The CDR3 nucleotides read TGCGCCAGCAGCCTCCTCGTCCCGGGACAGGGGGATAATTCACCCCTCCACTTT. Amino acid sequence: CASSLLVPGQGDNSPLHF. The chain is built from TRBV5-1 and TRBJ1-6; 11 bases line up with TRBD1. Germline lookup yields CDR1 SGHRS and CDR2 YFSETQ. V lost 4 bases to trimming and J lost 5 bases; unmatched junction nucleotides: 11. This CDR3 has 18 amino acids.

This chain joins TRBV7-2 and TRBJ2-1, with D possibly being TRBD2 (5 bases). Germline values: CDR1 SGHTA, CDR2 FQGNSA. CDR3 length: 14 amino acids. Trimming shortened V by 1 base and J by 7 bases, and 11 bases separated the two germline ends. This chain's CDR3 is CASSLGGPPNEQFF. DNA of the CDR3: TGTGCCAGCAGCTTAGGCGGGCCCCCGAATGAGCAGTTCTTC.

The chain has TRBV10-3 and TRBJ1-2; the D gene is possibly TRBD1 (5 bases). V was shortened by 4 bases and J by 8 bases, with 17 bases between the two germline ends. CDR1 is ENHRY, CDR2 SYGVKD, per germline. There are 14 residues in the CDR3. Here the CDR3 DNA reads TGTGCCATCAGTGCCGGAGGGGCTGAGGCGGGCTACACCTTC. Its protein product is CAISAGGAEAGYTF.

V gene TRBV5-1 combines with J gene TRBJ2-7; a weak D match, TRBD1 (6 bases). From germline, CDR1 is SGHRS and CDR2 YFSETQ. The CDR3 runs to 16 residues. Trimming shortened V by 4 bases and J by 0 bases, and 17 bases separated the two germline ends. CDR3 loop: CASSRTGSQTSYEQYF. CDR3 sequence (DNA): TGCGCCAGCAGCCGAACAGGGTCCCAGACCTCCTACGAGCAGTACTTC.

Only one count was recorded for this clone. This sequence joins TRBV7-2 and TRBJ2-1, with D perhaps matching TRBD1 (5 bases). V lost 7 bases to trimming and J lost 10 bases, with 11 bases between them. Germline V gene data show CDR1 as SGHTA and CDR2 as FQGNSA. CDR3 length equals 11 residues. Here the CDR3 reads CASTRAHEQFF. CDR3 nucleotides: TGTGCCAGCACCAGGGCCCACGAGCAGTTCTTC.

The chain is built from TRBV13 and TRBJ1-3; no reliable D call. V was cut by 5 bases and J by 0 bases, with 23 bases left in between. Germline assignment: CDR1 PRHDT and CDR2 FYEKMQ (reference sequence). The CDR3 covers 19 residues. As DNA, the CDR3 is TGTGCCAGCAGCCACACACTCCGGGAGCCAATGACCTCTGGAAACACCATATATTTT. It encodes CASSHTLREPMTSGNTIYF.

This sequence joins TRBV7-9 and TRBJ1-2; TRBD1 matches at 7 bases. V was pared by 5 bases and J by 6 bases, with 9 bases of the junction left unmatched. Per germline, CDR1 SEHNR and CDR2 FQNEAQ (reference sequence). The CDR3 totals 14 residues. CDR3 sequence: CASSGDRDLDGYTF. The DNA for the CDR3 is TGTGCCAGCAGCGGCGACAGGGATTTGGATGGCTACACCTTC.

CDR3 bases: TGTGCCAGCTCCCTGGAGCGTTCAGGCTACACCTTC. This encodes CASSLERSGYTF. The chain is built from TRBV28 and TRBJ1-2; D is unresolved. Per the germline V gene, CDR1 is MDHEN and CDR2 is SYDVKM. V lost 8 bases to trimming and J lost 8 bases, with 15 bases between them. The CDR3 runs to 12 residues.

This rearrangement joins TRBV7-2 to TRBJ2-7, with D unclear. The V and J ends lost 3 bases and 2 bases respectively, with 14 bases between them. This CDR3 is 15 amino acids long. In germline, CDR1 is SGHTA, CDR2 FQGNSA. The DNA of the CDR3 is TGTGCCAGCAGCTTTGATGTGGGCATTCCCTACGAGCAGTACTTC. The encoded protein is CASSFDVGIPYEQYF.

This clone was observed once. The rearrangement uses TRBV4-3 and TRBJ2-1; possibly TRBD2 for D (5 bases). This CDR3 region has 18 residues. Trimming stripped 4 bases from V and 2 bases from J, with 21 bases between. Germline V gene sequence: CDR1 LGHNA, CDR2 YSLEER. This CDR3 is CASSPQPSTGSTYNEQFF. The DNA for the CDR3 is TGCGCCAGCAGCCCTCAGCCAAGTACTGGGAGCACCTACAATGAGCAGTTCTTC.

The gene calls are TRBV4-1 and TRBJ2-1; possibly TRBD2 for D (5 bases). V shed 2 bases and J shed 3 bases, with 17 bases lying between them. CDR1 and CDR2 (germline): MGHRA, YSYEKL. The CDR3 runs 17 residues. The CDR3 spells CASSQTPVLAGYNEQFF. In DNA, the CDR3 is TGCGCCAGCAGCCAAACCCCCGTGCTAGCAGGCTACAATGAGCAGTTCTTC.